The sequence of this T cell receptor (beta chain) was determined in a study of neurological immune-mediated disorders. CDR1 and CDR2 from the germline V gene are SEHNR and FQNEAQ (reference sequence). CDR3 length: 14 residues. The V end was cut by 5 bases, the J end by 5 bases, with 16 bases between. This clonotype has ten or more counts. TCRdb ran MiXCR on the 5' RACE reads and lists one entry per CDR3 protein. This table has roughly 18,000 distinct CDR3 sequences, 12% to 15% appearing once. This chain joins TRBV7-9 and TRBJ2-7; tentatively, D is TRBD2 (6 bases). The sequenced material came from CD4+ T cells from blood. The receptor was isolated from a woman in her sixties or seventies with HTLV-1-associated myelopathy (HAM/TSP). CDR3 region: CASSVGLMNHEQYF. CDR3 in DNA: TGTGCCAGCAGCGTCGGACTAATGAATCACGAGCAGTACTTC.